This T cell receptor (beta chain) was sequenced during a study of blood T cells in healthy people across ages. The authors ran a second PCR of roughly 6 to 12 cycles using a sample-barcoded 5' primer and a J-beta primer mix. TCRdb re-called the 5' RACE reads with MiXCR, one entry per CDR3 protein. This sample yields around 1,000,000 distinct CDR3 sequences, of which approximately 25% are seen a single time; less than 0.85% belongs to the top ten. The same specimen was also included in a second study, on T cells of mothers and their children.

The sample consisted of blood. The source of this sequence is a girl aged 2-10 years in good health.

In nucleotides, the CDR3 is TGTGCCAGCAGTGACGAGGGCACTAGCATAGGGACCCAGTACTTC. Translation gives CASSDEGTSIGTQYF. The chain uses TRBV2 and TRBJ2-5; a weak D match, TRBD2 (6 bases). This CDR3 is built from 15 residues. Trimming removed 3 bases from V and 7 bases from J, with 18 bases in between. Germline V CDR1 and CDR2: SNHLY, FYNNEI.